This T cell receptor beta chain was obtained from a study of CD8+CD57+ T cells in acquired aplastic anemia. Investigators profiled TCR beta VDJ and CDR3 from genomic DNA template. MiXCR, run by TCRdb on the reads, gives a single entry per CDR3 protein. This sample has around 400,000 distinct CDR3 sequences, with 60% to 80% found just once. With respect to this clonotype: One end of the junction is discordant with germline, which a read error may explain.

The origin of this receptor is a human donor in good health, serving as a control. The source material was sorted CD4+, CD8+, or CD8+CD57+ T cells (not recorded which) from PBMCs.

Here the CDR3 reads CASSLSRERDSPLHF. The CDR3 region has the DNA TGCGCCAGCAGCTTGTCGAGAGAGCGAGATTCACCCCTCCACTTT. V usage is TRBV7-9 and J usage is TRBJ1-6; no definite D call. CDR3 length equals 15 residues. CDR1 and CDR2 (germline): SEHNR, FQNEAQ (reference sequence).